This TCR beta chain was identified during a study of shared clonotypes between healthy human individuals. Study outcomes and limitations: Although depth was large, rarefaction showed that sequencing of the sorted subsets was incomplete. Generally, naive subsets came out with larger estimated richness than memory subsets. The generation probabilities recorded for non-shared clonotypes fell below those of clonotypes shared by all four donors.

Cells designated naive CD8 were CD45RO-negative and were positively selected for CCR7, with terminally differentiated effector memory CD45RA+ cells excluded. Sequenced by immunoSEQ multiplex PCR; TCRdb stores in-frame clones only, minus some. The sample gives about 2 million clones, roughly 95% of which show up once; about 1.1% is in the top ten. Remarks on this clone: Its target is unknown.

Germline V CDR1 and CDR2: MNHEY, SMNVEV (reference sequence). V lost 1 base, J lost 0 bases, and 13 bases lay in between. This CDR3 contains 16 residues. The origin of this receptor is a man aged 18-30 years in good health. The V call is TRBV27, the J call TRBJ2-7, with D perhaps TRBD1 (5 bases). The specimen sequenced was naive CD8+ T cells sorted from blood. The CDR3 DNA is TGTGCCAGCAGTTTATTTTCAGGGCTTAGCTCCTACGAGCAGTACTTC. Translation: CASSLFSGLSSYEQYF.